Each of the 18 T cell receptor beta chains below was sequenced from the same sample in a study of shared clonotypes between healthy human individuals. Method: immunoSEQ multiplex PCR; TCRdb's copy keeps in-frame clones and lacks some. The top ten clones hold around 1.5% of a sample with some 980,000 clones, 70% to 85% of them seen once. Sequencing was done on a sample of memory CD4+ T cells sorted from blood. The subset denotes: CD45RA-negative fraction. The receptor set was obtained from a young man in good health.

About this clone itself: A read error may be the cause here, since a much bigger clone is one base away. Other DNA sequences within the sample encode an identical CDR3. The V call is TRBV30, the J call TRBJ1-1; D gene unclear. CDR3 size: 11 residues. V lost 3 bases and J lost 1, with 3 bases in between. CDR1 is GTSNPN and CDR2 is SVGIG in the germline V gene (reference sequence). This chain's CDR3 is CAWRQNTEAFF. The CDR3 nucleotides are TGTGCCTGGAGACAGAACACTGAAGCTTTCTTT. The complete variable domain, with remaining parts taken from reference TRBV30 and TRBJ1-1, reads SQTIHQWPATLVQPVGSPLSLECTVEGTSNPNLYWYRQAAGRGLQLLFYSVGIGQISSEVPQNLSASRPQDRQFILSSKKLLLSDSGFYLCAWRQNTEAFFGQGTRLTVV.

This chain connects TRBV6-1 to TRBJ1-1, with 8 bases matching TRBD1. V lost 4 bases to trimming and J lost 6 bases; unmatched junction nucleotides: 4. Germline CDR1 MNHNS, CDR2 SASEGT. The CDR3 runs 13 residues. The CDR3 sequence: CASSGQGMAEAFF. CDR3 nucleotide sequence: TGTGCCAGCAGTGGACAGGGGATGGCTGAAGCTTTCTTT.

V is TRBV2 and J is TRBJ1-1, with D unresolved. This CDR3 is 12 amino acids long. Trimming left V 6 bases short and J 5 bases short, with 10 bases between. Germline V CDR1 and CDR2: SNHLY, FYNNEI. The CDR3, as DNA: TGTGCCAGCAGGTGGGTTGGGACTGAAGCTTTCTTT. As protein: CASRWVGTEAFF. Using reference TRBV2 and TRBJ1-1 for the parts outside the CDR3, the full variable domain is EPEVTQTPSHQVTQMGQEVILRCVPISNHLYFYWYRQILGQKVEFLVSFYNNEISEKSEIFDDQFSVERPDGSNFTLKIRSTKLEDSAMYFCASRWVGTEAFFGQGTRLTVV.

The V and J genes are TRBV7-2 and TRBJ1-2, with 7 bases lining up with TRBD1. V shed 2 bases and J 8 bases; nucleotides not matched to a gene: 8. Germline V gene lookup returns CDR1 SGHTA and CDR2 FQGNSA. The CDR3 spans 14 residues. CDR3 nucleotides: TGTGCCAGCAGCTTAAAGACAGGGACTTGGGGCTACACCTTC. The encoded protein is CASSLKTGTWGYTF.

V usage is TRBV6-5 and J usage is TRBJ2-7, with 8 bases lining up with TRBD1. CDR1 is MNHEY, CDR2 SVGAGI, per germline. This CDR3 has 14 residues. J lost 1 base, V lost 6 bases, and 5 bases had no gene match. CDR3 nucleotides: TGTGCCAGCAGCACCGGACAGGGATCCTACGAGCAGTACTTC. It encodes CASSTGQGSYEQYF.

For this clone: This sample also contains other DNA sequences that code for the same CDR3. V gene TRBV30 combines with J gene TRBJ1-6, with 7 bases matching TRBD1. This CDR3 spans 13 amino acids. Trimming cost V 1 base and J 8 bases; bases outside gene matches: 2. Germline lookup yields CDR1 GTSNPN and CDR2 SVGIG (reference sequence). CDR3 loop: CAWSGQGDSPLHF. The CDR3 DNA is TGTGCCTGGAGTGGACAGGGTGATTCACCCCTCCACTTT.

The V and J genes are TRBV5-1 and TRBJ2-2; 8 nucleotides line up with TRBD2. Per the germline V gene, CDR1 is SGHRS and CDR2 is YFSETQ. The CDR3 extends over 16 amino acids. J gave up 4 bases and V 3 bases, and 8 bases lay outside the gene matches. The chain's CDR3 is CASSSEAGVATGELFF. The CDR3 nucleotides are TGCGCCAGCAGCTCCGAAGCGGGAGTTGCCACCGGGGAGCTGTTTTTT.

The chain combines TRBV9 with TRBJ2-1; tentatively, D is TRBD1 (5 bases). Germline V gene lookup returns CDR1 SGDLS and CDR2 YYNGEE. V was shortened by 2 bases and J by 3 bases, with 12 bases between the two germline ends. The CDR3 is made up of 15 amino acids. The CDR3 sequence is CASSVGLGHYNEQFF. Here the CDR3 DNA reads TGTGCCAGCAGCGTCGGTCTCGGACACTACAATGAGCAGTTCTTC.

CDR3 residues: CASSQAGADEKLFF. The CDR3 DNA sequence: TGCGCCAGCAGCCAAGCGGGGGCGGATGAAAAACTGTTTTTT. V is TRBV4-1 and J is TRBJ1-4, with D tentatively TRBD1 (6 bases). This CDR3 region has 14 residues. The V end lost 1 base, the J end lost 6 bases, and 9 bases lay between the germline ends. The germline CDR1 and CDR2 sequences are MGHRA and YSYEKL.

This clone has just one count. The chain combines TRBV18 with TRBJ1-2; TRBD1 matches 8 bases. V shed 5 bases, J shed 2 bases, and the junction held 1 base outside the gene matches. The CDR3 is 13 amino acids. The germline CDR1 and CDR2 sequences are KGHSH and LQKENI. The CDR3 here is CASSAGGNYGYTF. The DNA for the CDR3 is TGTGCCAGCTCAGCAGGGGGCAACTATGGCTACACCTTC.

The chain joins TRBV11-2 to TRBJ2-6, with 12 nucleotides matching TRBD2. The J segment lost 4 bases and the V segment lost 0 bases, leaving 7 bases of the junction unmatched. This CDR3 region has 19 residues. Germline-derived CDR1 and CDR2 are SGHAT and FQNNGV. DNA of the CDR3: TGTGCCAGCAGCTTAGATCTCCTAGCGGGAGGGAGGGGGGCCAACGTCCTGACTTTC. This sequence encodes CASSLDLLAGGRGANVLTF.

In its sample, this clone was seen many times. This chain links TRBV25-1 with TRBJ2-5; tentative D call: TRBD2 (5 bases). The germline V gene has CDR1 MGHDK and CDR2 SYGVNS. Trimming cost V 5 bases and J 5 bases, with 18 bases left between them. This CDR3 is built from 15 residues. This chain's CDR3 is CASSSGLYERETQYF. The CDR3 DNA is TGTGCCAGCAGTTCCGGACTCTATGAAAGGGAGACCCAGTACTTC.

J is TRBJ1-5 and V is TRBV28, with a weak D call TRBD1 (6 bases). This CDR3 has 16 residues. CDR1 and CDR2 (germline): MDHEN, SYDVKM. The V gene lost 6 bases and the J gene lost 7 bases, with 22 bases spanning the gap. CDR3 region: CASRLGRGGDSQPQHF. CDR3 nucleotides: TGTGCCAGCAGATTGGGTCGGGGGGGCGATTCCCAGCCCCAGCATTTT.

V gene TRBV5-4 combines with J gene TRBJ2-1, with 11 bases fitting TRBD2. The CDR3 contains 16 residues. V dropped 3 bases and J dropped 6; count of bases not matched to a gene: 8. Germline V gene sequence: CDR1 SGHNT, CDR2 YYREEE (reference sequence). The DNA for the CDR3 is TGTGCCAGCAGCTCCATGACTAGCGGGGTCCGCAATGAGCAGTTCTTC. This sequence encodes CASSSMTSGVRNEQFF.

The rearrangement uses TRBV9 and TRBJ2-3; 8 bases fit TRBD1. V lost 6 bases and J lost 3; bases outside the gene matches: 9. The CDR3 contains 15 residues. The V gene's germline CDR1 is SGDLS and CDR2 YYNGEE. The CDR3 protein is CASTARGQGTDTQYF. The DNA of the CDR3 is TGTGCCAGCACCGCAAGAGGACAGGGAACAGATACGCAGTATTTT.

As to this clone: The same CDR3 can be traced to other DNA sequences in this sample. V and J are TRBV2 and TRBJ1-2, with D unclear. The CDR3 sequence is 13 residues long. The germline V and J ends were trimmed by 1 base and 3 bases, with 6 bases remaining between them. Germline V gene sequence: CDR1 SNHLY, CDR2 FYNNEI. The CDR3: CASSEGGDYGYTF. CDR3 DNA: TGTGCCAGCAGTGAAGGTGGAGACTATGGCTACACCTTC.

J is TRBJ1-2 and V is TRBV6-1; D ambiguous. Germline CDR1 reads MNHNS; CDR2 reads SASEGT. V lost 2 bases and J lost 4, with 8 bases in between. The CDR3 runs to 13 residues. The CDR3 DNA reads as TGTGCCAGCAGTGAAAGGCGGGCCTATGGCTACACCTTC. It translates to CASSERRAYGYTF.

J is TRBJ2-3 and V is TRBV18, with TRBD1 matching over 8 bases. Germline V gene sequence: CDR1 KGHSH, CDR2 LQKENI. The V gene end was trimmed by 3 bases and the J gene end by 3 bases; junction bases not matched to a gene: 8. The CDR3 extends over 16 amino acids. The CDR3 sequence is CASSPTRQGRTDTQYF. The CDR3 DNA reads TGTGCCAGCTCACCTACCCGACAGGGGAGGACAGATACGCAGTATTTT.